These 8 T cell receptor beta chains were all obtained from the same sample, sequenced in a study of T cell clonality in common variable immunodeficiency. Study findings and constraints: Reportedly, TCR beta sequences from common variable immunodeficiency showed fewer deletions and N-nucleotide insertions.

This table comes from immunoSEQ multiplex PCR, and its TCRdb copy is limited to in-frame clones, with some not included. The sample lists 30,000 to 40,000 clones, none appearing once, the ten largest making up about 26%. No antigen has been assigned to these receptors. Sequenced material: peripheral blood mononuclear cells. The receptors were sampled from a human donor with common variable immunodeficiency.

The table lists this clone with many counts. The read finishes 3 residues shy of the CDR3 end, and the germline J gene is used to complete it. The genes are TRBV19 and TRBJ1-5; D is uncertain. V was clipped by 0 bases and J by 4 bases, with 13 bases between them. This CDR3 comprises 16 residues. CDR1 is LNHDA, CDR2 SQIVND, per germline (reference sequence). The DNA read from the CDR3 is TGTGCCAGTAGTATAGAGGCGCGGCGGCCGAATCAGCCC. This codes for CASSIEARRPNQP. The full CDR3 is CASSIEARRPNQPQHF.

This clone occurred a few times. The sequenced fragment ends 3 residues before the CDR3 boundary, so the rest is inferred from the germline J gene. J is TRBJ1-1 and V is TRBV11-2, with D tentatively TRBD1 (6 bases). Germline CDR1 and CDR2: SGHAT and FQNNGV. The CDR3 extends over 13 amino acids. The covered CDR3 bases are TGTGCCAGCAGCTTAGATAAGGCAGGGGAC. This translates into CASSLDKAGD. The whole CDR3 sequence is CASSLDKAGDAFF.

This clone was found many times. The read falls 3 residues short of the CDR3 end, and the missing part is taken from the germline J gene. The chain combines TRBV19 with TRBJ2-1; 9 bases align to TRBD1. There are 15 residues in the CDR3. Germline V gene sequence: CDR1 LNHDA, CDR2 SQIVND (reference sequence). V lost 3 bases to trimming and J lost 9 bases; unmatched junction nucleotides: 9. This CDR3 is CASSIFWTGEGEQFF. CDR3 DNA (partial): TGTGCCAGTAGTATTTTTTGGACAGGGGAGGGTGAG.

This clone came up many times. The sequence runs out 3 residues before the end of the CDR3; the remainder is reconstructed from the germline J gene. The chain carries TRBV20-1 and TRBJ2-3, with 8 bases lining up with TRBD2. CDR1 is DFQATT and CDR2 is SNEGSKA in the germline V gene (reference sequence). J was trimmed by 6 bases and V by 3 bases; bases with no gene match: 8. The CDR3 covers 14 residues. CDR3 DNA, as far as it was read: TGCAGTGCTAGGACTAGCGCCCTGGAGGATACG. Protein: CSARTSALEDT. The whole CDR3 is CSARTSALEDTQYF.

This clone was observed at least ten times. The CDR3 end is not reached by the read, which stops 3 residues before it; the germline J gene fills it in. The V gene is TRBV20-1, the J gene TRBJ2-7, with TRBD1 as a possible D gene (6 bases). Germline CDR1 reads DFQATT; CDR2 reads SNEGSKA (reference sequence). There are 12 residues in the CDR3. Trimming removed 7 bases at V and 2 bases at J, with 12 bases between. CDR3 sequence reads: CSVTGQTYEQYF. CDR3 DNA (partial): TGCAGTGTCACAGGGCAAACCTACGAG.

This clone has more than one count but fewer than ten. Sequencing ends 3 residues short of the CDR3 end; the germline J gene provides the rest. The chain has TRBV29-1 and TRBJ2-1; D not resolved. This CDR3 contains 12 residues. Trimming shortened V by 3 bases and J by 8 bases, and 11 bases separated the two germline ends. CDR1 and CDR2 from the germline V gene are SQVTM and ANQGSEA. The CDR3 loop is CSVDLAWDEQFF. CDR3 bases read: TGCAGCGTTGACTTAGCATGGGATGAG.

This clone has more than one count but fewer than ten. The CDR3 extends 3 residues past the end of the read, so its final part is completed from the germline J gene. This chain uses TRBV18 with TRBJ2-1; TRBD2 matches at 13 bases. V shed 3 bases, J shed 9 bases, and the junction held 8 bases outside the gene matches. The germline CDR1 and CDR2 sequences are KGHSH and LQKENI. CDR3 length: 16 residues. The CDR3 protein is CASSPPGLAGISEQFF. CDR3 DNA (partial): TGTGCCAGCTCACCCCCGGGACTAGCGGGAATTAGTGAG.

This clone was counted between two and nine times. The CDR3 protein is CAPWLARYEQYF. The part of the CDR3 DNA that was read is TGTGCCCCTTGGCTAGCCAGATACGAG. The chain couples TRBV7-9 to TRBJ2-7, with a weak D call TRBD2 (5 bases). The observed sequence ends 3 residues before the CDR3 terminus, with the missing tail filled in from the germline J gene. V lost 11 bases and J lost 4, with 15 bases in between. The CDR3 extends over 12 amino acids. CDR1 SEHNR and CDR2 FQNEAQ come from the germline V gene (reference sequence).